The sequence of this TCR beta chain was determined in a study of persistence of HIV-infected CD4 T cells. The stimulus was lysate of CMV-infected fibroblasts, roughly 9.2 ug/mL. CD40L-negative CD69-negative CD45RO-high memory CD4+ T cells were sorted as populations depleted of antigen-responding cells. This was the immunoSEQ version 4 assay in survey mode. Assay used: immunoSEQ multiplex PCR; TCRdb lists only in-frame clones, some missing. The sample consists of under 60,000 clones, around 72% of them appearing once. In regard to this clone: Its specificity is unknown.

This clonotype originated in an adult man with HIV who was CMV-seropositive. Material: CD4+ T cells sorted from PBMCs after roughly 17-hour stimulation, obtained from a patient who received antiretroviral therapy.

CDR3 sequence (DNA): TGTGCCAGCAGCGTAGAGGGACAGGCCTACGAGCAGTACTTC. Protein product: CASSVEGQAYEQYF. This sequence joins TRBV9 and TRBJ2-7, with TRBD1 matching over 8 bases. The CDR3 runs to 14 residues. CDR1 is SGDLS and CDR2 is YYNGEE in the germline V gene. The V gene end was trimmed by 0 bases and the J gene end by 2 bases; junction bases not matched to a gene: 1. Complete variable domain (other parts from reference TRBV9 and TRBJ2-7): DSGVTQTPKHLITATGQRVTLRCSPRSGDLSVYWYQQSLDQGLQFLIQYYNGEERAKGNILERFSAQQFPDLHSELNLSSLELGDSALYFCASSVEGQAYEQYFGPGTRLTVT.